In this sample, the clone carrying this T cell receptor beta chain turned up once. Its antigen remains unknown. These data come from a study of vaccination effects on CD4 cells after COVID-19. Libraries were prepared by immunoSEQ multiplex PCR; TCRdb keeps only in-frame clonotypes and omits some of them. The sample has some 40,000 clones, roughly 87% seen once. The culture ran for under eleven days, and then CD4+ T cells were isolated. The CDR3 is 15 residues long. CDR1 and CDR2 (germline): LGHDT, YNNKEL (reference sequence). V was pared by 4 bases and J by 0 bases, with 7 bases between. Sequenced here: CD4+ T cells from PBMCs cultured without peptide, sampled before COVID-19 vaccination. The sequence came from a human donor who received a COVID-19 vaccine. The chain employs TRBV3-1 (or the pseudogene TRBV3-2) and TRBJ2-6; D unresolved. CDR3 nucleotide sequence: TGTGCCAGCAGCCTACAACTCTCTGGGGCCAACGTCCTGACTTTC. Protein product: CASSLQLSGANVLTF.